This T cell receptor (beta chain) was obtained from a study of cytomegalovirus exposure and HLA in healthy donors. The trim removed 1 base at V and 5 bases at J, leaving 3 bases unmatched. Per the germline V gene, CDR1 is SEHNR and CDR2 is FQNEAQ (reference sequence). This CDR3 is 16 amino acids long. This clone was counted between two and nine times. Here immunoSEQ multiplex PCR was the method, and the copy in TCRdb shows in-frame clones only, minus some. This sample has under 140,000 clones, with about 92% found just once. This TCR came from a young woman in good health and CMV-seronegative. The rearrangement joins TRBV7-9 to TRBJ2-2, with 11 bases matching TRBD2. Sequencing used PBMCs. The CDR3 region has the DNA TGTGCCAGCAGCTTAGAACTAGCGGGAGAGACCGGGGAGCTGTTTTTT. This sequence encodes CASSLELAGETGELFF.